The sequence of this T cell receptor beta chain was determined in a study of T cell responses to AZD1222 COVID-19 vaccine. The study, taken as a whole, reports: An increase in Spike-specific TCR breadth and depth was observed after two AZD1222 doses. White British people made up most donors, females outnumbered males, and clonal diversity was possibly underestimated.

Assay used: immunoSEQ multiplex PCR; TCRdb lists only in-frame clones, some missing. The table includes around 83,000 clones, about 91% detected once. Notes on this clone: Antigen: not known.

In germline, CDR1 is SGHNT, CDR2 YENEEA. The CDR3 is made up of 15 amino acids. V gave up 1 base and J gave up 1 base, with 10 bases separating them. The gene calls are TRBV11-3 and TRBJ2-5, with TRBD1 as a possible D gene (6 bases). The sequencing used peripheral blood, collected on day 0 of AZD1222 vaccination. This receptor was identified in an adult in good health. The CDR3 loop reads CASSLGRGSQETQYF. The CDR3 DNA sequence: TGTGCCAGCAGCTTAGGAAGGGGGTCCCAAGAGACCCAGTACTTC.